This T cell receptor beta chain derives from a study of cytomegalovirus exposure and HLA in healthy donors (dated by TCRdb to the late 2010s). About the investigation overall: An earlier analysis of several hundred of the donors reported approximately 270 Gb of sequence data and roughly 110 million unique TCR beta sequences from 150 million to 200 million T cells. Genome-wide SNP genotypes for about three fifths of the 666 donors were used in a later genetic analysis, which treated that subset as a discovery cohort. In an earlier analysis of about 590 of the donors, high-throughput TCR beta sequencing was used to judge whether each TCR beta V gene segment behaved as functional or pseudogenic. In addition to the first cohort of roughly 700 subjects, a separate validation cohort of some 120 different subjects was used. The genetic ancestry cluster associated with self-reported Caucasian donors included 81% of the roughly 360 genotyped donors. An early release that covered approximately 600 HLA-typed donors contained about 290 gigabases of sequencing data and tens of millions of unique TCR sequences. The aim of the study was to test whether cataloging public T cell receptors could identify signatures of past pathogen exposure. Class I and class II HLA loci were covered by the typing at four-digit resolution. On average, approximately 250,000 unique TCR beta nucleotide sequences were sequenced per donor among a few hundred genotyped donors of the cohort, with about 17% of those sequences being non-productive. The number of typed donors differed by locus: about 620-640 for A, B, C, DRB1 and DQB1; 500 to 550 for DQA1; approximately 600 for DPA1; and 400 to 480 for DPB1. All discovery cohort repertoires had been generated using a single sequencing platform. In a later analysis, previously published TCR beta repertoires from several hundred donors were re-analyzed and high-resolution HLA genotyping was added so that TCR occurrence patterns could be studied. Four to six DR-DQ haplotypes were handled as single units for association and clustering, since linkage in the cohort was strong. Donor age, sex, ethnicity and CMV serostatus were compiled together with the repertoire data. The study profiled the T cell repertoires of about 720 subjects by immunosequencing and related them to cytomegalovirus serostatus. In the later analysis, no new phenotypic data were used to find candidate immune exposures; instead, reliance was placed on TCR beta sequences and their occurrence across donors. To predict cytomegalovirus infection status, the study combined high-throughput TCR immunosequencing, statistical association of individual TCRs with disease status, and machine learning. Overall study outcomes, separate from this receptor: A later analysis associated 15,000 to 20,000 TCR beta sequences with specific HLA alleles at a false discovery rate of 0.05. The 87-base-pair reads could not distinguish some IMGT-functional V segments, including TRBV6-2 and TRBV6-3, so those segments were excluded. A cluster of highly shared sequence variants was judged likely to represent a technical artifact of the sequencing pipeline. Presence/absence analyses assumed roughly uniform sequencing depth across donors, an assumption that may not hold. Because counts were too low, 15 or so rarely observed V segments, including chromosome 9 orphons, were excluded from the earlier analysis of 587 of the donors. While some public TCRs were present in many individuals, most TCR sequences turned up only very rarely across donors. A few of the identified cytomegalovirus-associated TCR beta chains were confirmed in vitro to be specific for cytomegalovirus antigens. The classifier was reported to diagnose cytomegalovirus status with high specificity and sensitivity in both the original and validation cohorts. A later genetic analysis associated a missense DCLRE1C variant with V-gene and J-gene trimming of TCR beta chains, and an independent cohort replicated the association. A later analysis found that TCR association rates varied across HLA loci, with DRB1 alleles showing the most associated TCRs and HLA-C alleles the fewest. In this cohort, only TCR beta chains were sequenced, and detectable features were limited by the absence of alpha or paired-chain data. The only immune exposure information available for the cohort was CMV serostatus. Because HLA typing was missing for some donors at each locus, association tests included only the typed subset. Compared with the approximately 600-donor mean, donors in an Asian-associated ancestry cluster had fewer N-insertions in productive TCRs, according to a later genetic analysis. The authors suggested that the approach could potentially be generalized to other disease states and immunological phenotypes. Broadly in line with IMGT annotations, most TCR beta V segments showed up in productive rearrangements about 87% or about 30% of the time in an earlier analysis of about 500 of the donors. In a later analysis, HLA-associated TCR beta chains were found to be more clonally expanded and to have lower generation probabilities than equally common non-associated chains. Most CMV-associated TCR beta chains appeared to be HLA-restricted in a later analysis, and the HLA associations seemed to be driven largely by CMV exposure. In a later analysis, several top co-occurrence clusters were reported to appear linked to parvovirus B19, influenza, CMV and Epstein-Barr virus. A further reported finding was that TCR beta sequences accurately predicted the HLA-A and HLA-B alleles for most subjects in the first cohort. A total of some 180 TCR beta chains were listed by the study as associated with cytomegalovirus. Strong co-occurrence of HLA alleles, especially DR and DQ, made assigning TCR associations to individual alleles difficult. Correlated functional status among segregating V segments might be attributable to linkage disequilibrium, but an unknown experimental factor could not be ruled out.

The cohort was made up of 666 healthy bone marrow donors. At the time of sampling, all cohort members were nominally healthy, though unrecorded immune exposures were likely present. The donor tested CMV seronegative, placing the donor among the 350 or so seronegative members of the cohort. A peripheral blood sample was collected from each donor, and TCR beta sequencing was performed on peripheral blood mononuclear cells. The Qiagen DNeasy Blood Extraction Kit was used to extract genomic DNA from the blood cell samples. Trimming leaves V shorter by 4 bases and J shorter by 5 bases, with the junction holding 5 bases beyond the gene matches. The CDR3 sequence holds 15 residues, the cysteine and phenylalanine included. The DNA shown is the 45-base CDR3, in frame from base 1. CDR1 SGHNT and CDR2 YYREEE were looked up in the germline V gene (reference sequence). The protocol used for the library was the immunoSEQ multiplex PCR assay. A mixture of 60 forward primers for TCR Vbeta segments and 13 reverse primers for TCR Jbeta segments was used in the multiplex PCR. A multiplex PCR assay on genomic DNA amplified the CDR3 region of rearranged TCR beta genes. Amplified TCR beta libraries were sequenced as 87-base-pair reads on the Illumina HiSeq System. As for the authors' bioinformatics: A later analysis counted some 74 million unique TCR beta chains across the 550 to 700 repertoires, and around 9.9 million of these chains were shared by at least two donors. Raw reads were error-corrected and collapsed into unique sequences by a nearest-neighbor algorithm in which closely related sequences were merged to remove PCR and sequencing errors. CDR3 sequences were aligned to IMGT reference sequences to assign V, D and J gene segments. For a sequence to be retained, at least a six-nucleotide match to both a V gene segment and a J gene segment was required. A rearrangement was called productive if the CDR3 had no stop codons and remained in frame with V and J, and every other rearrangement was called non-productive. Following IMGT convention, CDR3 was defined as the stretch from the second conserved V-encoded cysteine up to the conserved J-encoded phenylalanine. The earlier analysis of fewer than 700 of the donors excluded sequences that lacked an unambiguous match to a single V gene segment. In an earlier analysis of approximately 550 of the donors, V segments were called functional above 56.7% productive rearrangements and were called segregating when the between-donor standard deviation exceeded 5%. To diagnose cytomegalovirus status from the catalog of TCR beta chain sequences, a statistical classification framework was built. In a later analysis, V and J genes were assigned by comparing TCR nucleotide sequences against IMGT/GENE-DB human TR gene sequences. Using the TCRdist pipeline, a later analysis assigned CDR3 sequences along with most-parsimonious VDJ recombination scenarios. In a later analysis, every TCR beta chain was defined by the combination of its CDR3 amino acid sequence and its V-gene family, and reads without a unique V-gene family were dropped. To address suspected cross-contamination and a sequencing artifact, a later analysis removed over 500 highly shared, low-generation-probability nucleotide sequences. In a later analysis, a clonal expansion index for each public chain was calculated from normalized within-repertoire ranks of inferred template counts. Generation probabilities in a later analysis came from a VDJ recombination model fitted to out-of-frame rearrangements, and those results were checked against IGoR. Hypergeometric tests were used in a later analysis to score TCR-TCR, TCR-HLA and TCR-CMV co-occurrence, with a repertoire-size bias correction applied to the TCR pairs. In a later analysis, false discovery rates were estimated by permuting HLA or CMV assignments 20 times. In a later analysis, co-occurring TCRs were grouped using DBSCAN, with TCRdist sequence similarity added in when clustering inside HLA-allele-positive subsets. Repertoires with fewer than 30,000 or more than 120,000 public chains were left out of co-occurrence clustering, as were about 5 repertoires with anomalous nucleotide sharing. Drawn from immuneACCESS, this table holds only the in-frame rearrangements with V and J called that TCRdb kept. Clones are partly lost; checked studies trace under half to an unresolved V gene and leave the rest unexplained. Clone size and the V and J calls come from that table; the DNA yielded D and trimming. The sample records roughly 150,000 clones, roughly 65% of which are singletons. The top ten hold about 4.5% of the sample.

Concerning this clone itself: Its cognate antigen has yet to be identified. No much larger clonotype is one base removed from it; base qualities were not supplied.

The sample was PBMCs. The clonotype originates from a man aged 55 to 70 in good health and CMV-seronegative. The chain is encoded by TRBV5-4 joined to TRBJ2-2; TRBD1 agrees with 10 junctional bases. This receptor carries the CDR3 CASSRRDRGTGELFF. The DNA sequence reads TGTGCCAGCAGCCGTCGGGACAGGGGAACCGGGGAGCTGTTTTTT.